These T cell receptor beta chains were read from a single sample in a study of neurological immune-mediated disorders. Via MiXCR, TCRdb re-called the 5' RACE reads, giving one row per CDR3 protein. The table lists 45,000 to 60,000 distinct CDR3 sequences, under 2.5% of them singletons. The sequencing input was PBMCs. These TCRs come from a man aged 50 to 59 with multiple sclerosis. CDR3s include the opening cysteine and the closing phenylalanine or tryptophan. D genes are given only for firm matches. Each size is how often the clone was seen (once, few, many) or a class if it is expanded.

>13|TRBD1|TRBV5-6|few|TRBJ2-7
TGTGCCAGCGGGACAGGGGGGATCTACGAGCAGTACTTC
CASGTGGIYEQYF
>17|TRBD2|TRBV7-2|many|TRBJ2-1
TGTGCCAGCAGCTTATCCGGTGGAGCGGGGGGGAACAATGAGCAGTTCTTC
CASSLSGGAGGNNEQFF
>10|.|TRBV29-1|many|TRBJ2-1
TGCAGCGTTTTGCAAAATGAGCAGTTCTTC
CSVLQNEQFF
>13|TRBD1|TRBV9|many|TRBJ2-7
TGTGCCAGCAGCGCAGCTCCGGGACAGGGAGCGTACTTC
CASSAAPGQGAYF
>14|TRBD2|TRBV7-3|many|TRBJ2-1
TGTGCCAGCGCTATCGGCACTAGCGGCAATGAGCAGTTCTTC
CASAIGTSGNEQFF
>13|.|TRBV5-5|many|TRBJ2-2
TGTGCCAGCAGCTTAGGTGCCACCGGGGAGCTGTTTTTT
CASSLGATGELFF
>17|TRBD2|TRBV5-1|many|TRBJ2-1
TGCGCCAGCAGCTTGGGGACTAGCGGGGGGCGCAAAAATGAGCAGTTCTTC
CASSLGTSGGRKNEQFF
>13|.|TRBV20-1|many|TRBJ2-7
TGCAGTGCCCACCCGACAGGCTCCTACGAGCAGTACTTC
CSAHPTGSYEQYF
>14|.|TRBV5-5|many|TRBJ1-2
TGTGCCAGCAGCTTGGATGGGGGGCGGTACGGCTACACCTTC
CASSLDGGRYGYTF
>12|.|TRBV21-1|many|TRBJ2-7
TGTGCCAGCACCCGGGACAGATACGAGCAGTACTTC
CASTRDRYEQYF
>13|.|TRBV27|many|TRBJ1-4
TGTGCCAGCAGTCGAGAAGCAGACGCAAAACTGTTTTTT
CASSREADAKLFF
>16|TRBD2|TRBV9|many|TRBJ2-1
TGTGCCAGCAGCGTAGTGGGACTAGGGAGTCACAATGAGCAGTTCTTC
CASSVVGLGSHNEQFF
>14|.|TRBV6-5|many|TRBJ2-1
TGTGCCAGCAGTTTCTCCAGGACCTACAATGAGCAGTTCTTC
CASSFSRTYNEQFF
>14|.|TRBV12-3/TRBV12-4|many|TRBJ2-2
TGTGCCAGCAGTTTCCTCCAGGGGTCCGGGGAGCTGTTTTTT
CASSFLQGSGELFF
>13|.|TRBV9|many|TRBJ1-2
TGTGCCAGCAGCGAAGGGGACGGAAATGGCTACACCTTC
CASSEGDGNGYTF
>14|.|TRBV10-3|many|TRBJ1-1
TGTGCCATCAGGCAACAGCTGGGGGGCACTGAAGCTTTCTTT
CAIRQQLGGTEAFF
>14|TRBD2|TRBV20-1|many|TRBJ2-1
TGCAGTGCTAAAATTGGCGGGGGGCTGGGTGAGCAGTTCTTC
CSAKIGGGLGEQFF
>14|.|TRBV5-1|many|TRBJ1-1
TGCGCCAGCAGCTTAACAGGCCCGGGCACTGAAGCTTTCTTT
CASSLTGPGTEAFF
>14|TRBD1|TRBV15|many|TRBJ1-3
TGTGCCACCAGCAGTCCGGGACAGGGAAACACCATATATTTT
CATSSPGQGNTIYF
>14|TRBD1|TRBV20-1|many|TRBJ1-6
TGCAGTGCTAGGGTATCGGGACAGAATTCACCCCTCCACTTT
CSARVSGQNSPLHF
>14|.|TRBV6-6|many|TRBJ1-1
TGTGCCAGCAGTTACGAGGGGATGAACACTGAAGCTTTCTTT
CASSYEGMNTEAFF
>14|.|TRBV5-5|many|TRBJ1-4
TGTGCCAGCAGCCAAACATCAACTAATGAAAAACTGTTTTTT
CASSQTSTNEKLFF
>18|TRBD2|TRBV11-1|many|TRBJ2-7
TGTGCCAGCAGCTTAGCCCTTACCCGCTTGGGACTAGCGGGGGAGCAGTACTTC
CASSLALTRLGLAGEQYF
>14|TRBD1|TRBV20-1|many|TRBJ1-5
TGCAGTGCCCTCGGACAGGGGAGCAATCAGCCCCAGCATTTT
CSALGQGSNQPQHF